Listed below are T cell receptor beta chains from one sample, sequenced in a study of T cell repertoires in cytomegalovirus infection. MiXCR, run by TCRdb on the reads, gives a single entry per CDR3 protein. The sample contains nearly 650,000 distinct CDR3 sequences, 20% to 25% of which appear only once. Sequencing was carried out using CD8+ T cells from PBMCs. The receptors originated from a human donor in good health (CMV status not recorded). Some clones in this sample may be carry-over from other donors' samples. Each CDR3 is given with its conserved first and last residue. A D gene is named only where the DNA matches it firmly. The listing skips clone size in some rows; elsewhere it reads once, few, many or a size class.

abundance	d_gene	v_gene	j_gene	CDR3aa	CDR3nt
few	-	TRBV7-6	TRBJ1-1	CASSFSDRPNTEAFF	TGTGCCAGCAGCTTCTCAGACAGACCCAACACTGAAGCTTTCTTT
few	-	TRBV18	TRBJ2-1	CASSPRFRDNEQFF	TGTGCCAGCTCACCTAGATTCAGAGACAATGAGCAGTTCTTC
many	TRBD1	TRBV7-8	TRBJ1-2	CASSLAESRGRGGYTF	TGTGCCAGCAGCTTAGCTGAATCGAGGGGGCGAGGGGGCTACACCTTC
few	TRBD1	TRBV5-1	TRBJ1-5	CASSLGTGGHQPQHF	TGCGCCAGCAGCTTGGGGACAGGGGGTCACCAGCCCCAGCATTTT
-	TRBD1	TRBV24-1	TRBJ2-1	CATSEHRDRGSAEQFF	TGTGCCACCAGTGAGCACCGGGACAGGGGATCCGCTGAGCAGTTCTTC
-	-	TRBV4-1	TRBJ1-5	CASSQGTDFNQPQHF	TGCGCCAGCAGCCAAGGGACAGACTTCAATCAGCCCCAGCATTTT
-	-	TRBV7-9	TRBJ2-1	CASARGREQFF	TGTGCCAGCGCCAGGGGCCGAGAGCAGTTCTTC
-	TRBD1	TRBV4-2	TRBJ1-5	CASFQVPGQGVYQPQHF	TGTGCCAGCTTTCAAGTCCCGGGACAGGGGGTTTATCAGCCCCAGCATTTT
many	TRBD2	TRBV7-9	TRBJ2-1	CASSLSGGQSSYNEQFF	TGTGCCAGCAGCTTAAGCGGGGGGCAGAGCTCCTACAATGAGCAGTTCTTC
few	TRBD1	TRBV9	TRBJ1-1	CASSIGDRGPEAFF	TGTGCCAGCAGCATCGGGGACAGGGGCCCTGAAGCTTTCTTT
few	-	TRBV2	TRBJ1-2	CASSLRGGGLGYTF	TGTGCCAGCAGTCTCAGGGGCGGCGGTCTTGGCTACACCTTC
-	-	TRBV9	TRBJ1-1	CASSPRGAFF	TGTGCCAGCAGCCCGAGGGGAGCTTTCTTT